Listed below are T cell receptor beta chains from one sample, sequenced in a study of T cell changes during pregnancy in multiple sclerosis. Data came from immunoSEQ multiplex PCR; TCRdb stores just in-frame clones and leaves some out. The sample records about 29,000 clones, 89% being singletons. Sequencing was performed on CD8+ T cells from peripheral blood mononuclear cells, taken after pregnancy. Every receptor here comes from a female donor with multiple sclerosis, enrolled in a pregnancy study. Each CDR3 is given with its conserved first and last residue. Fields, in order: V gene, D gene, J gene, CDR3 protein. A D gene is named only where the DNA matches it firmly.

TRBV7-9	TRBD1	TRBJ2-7	CASSAGQGARSYEQYF
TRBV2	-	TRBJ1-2	CASSESIEDYGYTF
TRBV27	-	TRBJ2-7	CASSFRWASSYEQYF
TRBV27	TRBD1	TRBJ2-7	CASSLSFGTASSYEQYF
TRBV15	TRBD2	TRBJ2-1	CATSRSTSGDNEQFF
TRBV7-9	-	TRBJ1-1	CASSLSGHPEAFF
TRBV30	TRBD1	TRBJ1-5	CAWTRQGQGVYSNQPQHF
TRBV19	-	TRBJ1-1	CASADPLRGATEAFF
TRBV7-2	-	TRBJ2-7	CASSLPPFGYEQYF
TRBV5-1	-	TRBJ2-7	CASRGTLSYEQYF
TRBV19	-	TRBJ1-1	CASSAQGHTEAFF
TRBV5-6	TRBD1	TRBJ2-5	CASSPGTATETQYF
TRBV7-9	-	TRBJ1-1	CASTPGGVYDTNTEAFF
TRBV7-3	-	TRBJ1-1	CASMPPGGTEAFF
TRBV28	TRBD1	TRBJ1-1	CASTTGKRGTEAFF
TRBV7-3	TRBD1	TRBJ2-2	CASSLIGGQSGELFF
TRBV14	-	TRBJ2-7	CASSQSYAVNYEQYF
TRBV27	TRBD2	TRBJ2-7	CASSPTSGSFYEQYF
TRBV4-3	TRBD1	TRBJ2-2	CASSSDRVNTGELFF
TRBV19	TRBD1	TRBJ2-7	CASSITLDRKAYEQYF
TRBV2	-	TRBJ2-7	CASSEGGFYEQYF
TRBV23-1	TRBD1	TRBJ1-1	CASGSTGTTEAFF
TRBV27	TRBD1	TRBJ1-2	CASSPAGQGYGYTF
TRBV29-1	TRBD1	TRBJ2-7	CSARTGSSYEQYF
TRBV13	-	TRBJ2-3	CASSFLATPRDTQYF
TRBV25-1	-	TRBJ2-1	CASSELGYLEQFF
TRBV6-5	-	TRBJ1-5	CASGPGYNQPQHF
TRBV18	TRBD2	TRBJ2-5	CASSPPASGNQETQYF
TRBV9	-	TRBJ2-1	CASSATTSHNEQFF
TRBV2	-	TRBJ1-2	CASSGGLQSFYGYTF
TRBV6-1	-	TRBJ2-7	CASNGLTYEQYF
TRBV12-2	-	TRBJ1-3	CASRLAEAVSGNTIYF
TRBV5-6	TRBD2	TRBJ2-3	CASSFGASGSTDTQYF
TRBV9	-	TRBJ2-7	CASSVEPVSSYEQYF
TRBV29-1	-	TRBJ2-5	CSVEGRTPWETQYF
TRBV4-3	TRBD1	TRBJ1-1	CASSQEERTGEDTEAFF
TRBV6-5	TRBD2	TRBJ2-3	CASSYSRTSGRDTQYF
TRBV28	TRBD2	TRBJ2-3	CASSPGTTSYTQYF
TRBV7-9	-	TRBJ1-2	CASSSVWESYGYTF
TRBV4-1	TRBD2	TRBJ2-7	CASSLRAGGPREQYF
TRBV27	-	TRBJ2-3	CASSSEWSTDTQYF
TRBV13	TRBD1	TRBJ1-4	CASSTTGEYNEKLFF
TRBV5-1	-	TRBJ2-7	CASSLRSYEDYEQYF
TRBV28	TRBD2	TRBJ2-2	CASSLAGAGELFF
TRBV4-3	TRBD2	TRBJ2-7	CASSQDLERELGEQYF
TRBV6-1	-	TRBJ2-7	CASSTGNYEQYF
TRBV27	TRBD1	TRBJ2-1	CASRGTGPNEQFF
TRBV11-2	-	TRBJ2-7	CASSPPMGEYEQYF
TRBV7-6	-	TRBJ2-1	CASSLDAGYNEQFF
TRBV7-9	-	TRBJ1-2	CASSLSPGRREGYTF
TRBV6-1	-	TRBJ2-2	CASSDGSGTGELFF
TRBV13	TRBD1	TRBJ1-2	CASSPIPGQSSYGYTF
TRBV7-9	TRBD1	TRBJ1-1	CASSSGQGTEAFF
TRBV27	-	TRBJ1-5	CASSYSAMGNQPQHF
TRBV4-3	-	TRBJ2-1	CASSQDQASLNEQFF
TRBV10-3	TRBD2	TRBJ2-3	CATGLAAHTDTQYF
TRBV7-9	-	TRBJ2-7	CASSLLQRALHEQYF
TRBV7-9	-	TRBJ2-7	CASSPPSAAKYEQYF
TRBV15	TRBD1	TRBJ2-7	CATSRDVFRDRAYEQYF